This record concerns one T cell receptor (beta chain) sequence. Germline V lookup: CDR1 SGHTS, CDR2 YDEGEE. V was clipped by 7 bases and J by 0 bases, with 14 bases between them. CDR3 size: 15 residues. The data originate from a study of blood T cells in healthy people across ages. Using a J-beta primer mix together with a sample-barcoded 5' primer, a second PCR was run for about 7 to 12 cycles. Each CDR3 protein is one row after TCRdb ran MiXCR on the 5' RACE reads. Of hundreds of thousands of distinct CDR3 sequences listed, roughly half are singletons. The sequence was collected from a man aged 60 to 69 in good health. The genes are TRBV5-8 and TRBJ2-1; D possibly corresponds to TRBD2 (5 bases). The sequenced sample consisted of blood. In DNA form, the CDR3 reads TGTGCCAGCCTCCGAGCGGCCTCCTCCTACAATGAGCAGTTCTTC. This translates into CASLRAASSYNEQFF.